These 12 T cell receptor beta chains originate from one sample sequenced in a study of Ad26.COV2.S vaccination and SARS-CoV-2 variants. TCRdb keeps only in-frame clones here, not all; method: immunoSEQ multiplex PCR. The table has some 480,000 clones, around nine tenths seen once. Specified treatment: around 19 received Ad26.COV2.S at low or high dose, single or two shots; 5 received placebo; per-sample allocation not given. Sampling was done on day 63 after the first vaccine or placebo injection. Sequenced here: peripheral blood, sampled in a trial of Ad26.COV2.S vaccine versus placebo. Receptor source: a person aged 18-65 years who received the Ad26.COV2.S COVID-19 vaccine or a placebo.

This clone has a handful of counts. The CDR3 protein is CAWNRDRDGYTF. As DNA, the CDR3 is TGTGCCTGGAACAGGGATCGAGATGGCTACACCTTC. This chain links TRBV30 with TRBJ1-2; TRBD1 might be the D (6 bases). Germline CDR1 reads GTSNPN; CDR2 reads SVGIG (reference sequence). The germline V and J ends were trimmed by 4 bases and 6 bases, with 12 bases remaining between them. There are 12 residues in the CDR3.

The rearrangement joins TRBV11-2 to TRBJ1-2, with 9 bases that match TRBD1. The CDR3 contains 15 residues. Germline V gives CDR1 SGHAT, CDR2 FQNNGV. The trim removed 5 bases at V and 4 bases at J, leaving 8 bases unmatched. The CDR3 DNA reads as TGTGCCAGCAGCCTCGGGACAGGGTTAGCCTATGGCTACACCTTC. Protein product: CASSLGTGLAYGYTF.

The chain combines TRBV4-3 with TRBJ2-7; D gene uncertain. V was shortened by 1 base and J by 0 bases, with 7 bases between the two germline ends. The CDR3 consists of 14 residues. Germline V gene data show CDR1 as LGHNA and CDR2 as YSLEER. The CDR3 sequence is CASSQGTYSYEQYF. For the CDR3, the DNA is TGCGCCAGCAGCCAAGGTACCTACTCCTACGAGCAGTACTTC.

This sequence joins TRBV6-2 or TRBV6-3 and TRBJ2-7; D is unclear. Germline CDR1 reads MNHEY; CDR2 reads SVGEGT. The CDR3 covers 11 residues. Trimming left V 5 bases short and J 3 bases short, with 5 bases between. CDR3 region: CASSDFYEQYF. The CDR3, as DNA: TGTGCCAGCAGTGACTTCTACGAGCAGTACTTC.

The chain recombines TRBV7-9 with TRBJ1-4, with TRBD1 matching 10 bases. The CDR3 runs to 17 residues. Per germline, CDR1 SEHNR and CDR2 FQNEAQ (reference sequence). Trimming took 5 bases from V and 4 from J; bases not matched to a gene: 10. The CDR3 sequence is CASSPSFGTGDNEKLFF. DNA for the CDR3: TGTGCCAGCAGCCCATCTTTCGGGACAGGGGATAATGAAAAACTGTTTTTT.

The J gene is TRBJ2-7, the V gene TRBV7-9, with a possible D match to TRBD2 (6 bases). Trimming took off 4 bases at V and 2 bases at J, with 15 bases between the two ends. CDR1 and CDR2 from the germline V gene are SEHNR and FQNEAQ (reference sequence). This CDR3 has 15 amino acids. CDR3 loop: CASSYSGTLPYEQYF. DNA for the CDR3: TGTGCCAGCAGCTACTCCGGGACTTTGCCCTACGAGCAGTACTTC.

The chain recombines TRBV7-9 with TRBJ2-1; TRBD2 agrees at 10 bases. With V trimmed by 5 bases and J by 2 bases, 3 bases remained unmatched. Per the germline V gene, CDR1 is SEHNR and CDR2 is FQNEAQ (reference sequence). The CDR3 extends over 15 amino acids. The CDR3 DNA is TGTGCCAGCAGCGCGGGACTAGCGACCTACAATGAGCAGTTCTTC. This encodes CASSAGLATYNEQFF.

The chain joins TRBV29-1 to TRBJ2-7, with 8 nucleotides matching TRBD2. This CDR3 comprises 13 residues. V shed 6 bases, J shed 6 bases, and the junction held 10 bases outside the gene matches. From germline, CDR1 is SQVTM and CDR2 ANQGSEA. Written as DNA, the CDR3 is TGCAGCGTCGTACGGGGGGGAACAGGCGAGCAGTACTTC. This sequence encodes CSVVRGGTGEQYF.

CDR3 nucleotides: TGTGCCAGCAGCTTAGGGGACAGGAGTACCGGGGAGCTGTTTTTT. It encodes CASSLGDRSTGELFF. J is TRBJ2-2 and V is TRBV7-9; 8 nucleotides line up with TRBD1. The germline gives CDR1 SEHNR, CDR2 FQNEAQ (reference sequence). The CDR3 contains 15 residues. V lost 1 base and J lost 5; bases outside the gene matches: 3.

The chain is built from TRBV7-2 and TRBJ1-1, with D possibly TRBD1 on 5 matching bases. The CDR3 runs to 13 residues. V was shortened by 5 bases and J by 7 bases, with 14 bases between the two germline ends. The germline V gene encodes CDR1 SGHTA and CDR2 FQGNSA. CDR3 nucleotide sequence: TGTGCCAGCAGCACTAACTCGGGGCGTGAAGCTTTCTTT. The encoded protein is CASSTNSGREAFF.

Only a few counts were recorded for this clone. DNA for the CDR3: TGTGCCAGCAGCTTAGAGAGGTACGAGCAGTACTTC. Residues: CASSLERYEQYF. The chain joins TRBV7-9 to TRBJ2-7; the D is unclear. Trimming took 1 base from V and 4 from J, leaving 5 bases between them. Looked up from germline, CDR1 is SEHNR and CDR2 is FQNEAQ (reference sequence). The CDR3 extends over 12 amino acids.

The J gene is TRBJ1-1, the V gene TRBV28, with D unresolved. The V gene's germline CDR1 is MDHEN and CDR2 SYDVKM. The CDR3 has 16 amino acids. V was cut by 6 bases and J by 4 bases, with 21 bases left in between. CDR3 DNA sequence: TGTGCCAGCAGGCAGAGGGCCTGGACGGGAGTCACTGAAGCTTTCTTT. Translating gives CASRQRAWTGVTEAFF.